These 7 T cell receptor beta chains were sequenced from one sample in a study of blood T cell repertoires in COVID-19 (dated by TCRdb to 2020 to 2021). Library preparation was by the immunoSEQ multiplex PCR assay. As stored in TCRdb, this immuneACCESS dataset retains in-frame rearrangements with V and J assigned. A fraction of the clones does not appear; measured against another copy, unresolved V genes explain less than half of the discrepancy, and the remainder lacks a known reason. The sample contains 200,000 to 250,000 clones, 82% of them found a single time. The ten largest clonotypes hold 4.5% to 5.5% of the sample. The sample taken for sequencing was peripheral blood. The receptor source for this set is a woman in her seventies with COVID-19, enrolled during active disease.

V gene TRBV6-5 combines with J gene TRBJ1-2; D gene unclear. Trimming left V 2 bases short and J 2 bases short, with 6 bases between. This CDR3 is 13 amino acids long. From germline, CDR1 is MNHEY and CDR2 SVGAGI. CDR3 amino acids: CASSYRVNYGYTF. The CDR3 coding sequence is TGTGCCAGCAGTTACCGGGTAAACTATGGCTACACCTTC.

The chain is built from TRBV28 and TRBJ2-1; weak D call: TRBD2 (6 bases). The CDR3 has 15 amino acids. The germline V gene encodes CDR1 MDHEN and CDR2 SYDVKM. Trimming removed 5 bases from V and 3 bases from J, with 14 bases in between. In DNA, the CDR3 is TGTGCCAGCAGTCCCGGCGGGACCTACTACAATGAGCAGTTCTTC. Translated: CASSPGGTYYNEQFF. The variable domain in full, completed from reference TRBV28 and TRBJ2-1, reads DVKVTQSSRYLVKRTGEKVFLECVQDMDHENMFWYRQDPGLGLRLIYFSYDVKMKEKGDIPEGYSVSREKKERFSLILESASTNQTSMYLCASSPGGTYYNEQFFGPGTRLTVL.

The J gene is TRBJ2-1, the V gene TRBV7-9; 7 bases fit TRBD2. CDR1 and CDR2 (germline): SEHNR, FQNEAQ (reference sequence). The CDR3 has 16 residues. After removal of 0 bases from V and 6 bases from J, the junction contained 8 bases not matched to a gene. The CDR3 nucleotides read TGTGCCAGCAGCTTAGCGTCCCCTAGCGGCTCCAATGAGCAGTTCTTC. Residues: CASSLASPSGSNEQFF.

The chain carries TRBV3-1 (or the pseudogene TRBV3-2) and TRBJ1-2, with D tentatively TRBD1 (5 bases). The CDR3 runs to 14 residues. Germline CDR1 and CDR2: LGHDT and YNNKEL (reference sequence). V lost 5 bases, J lost 14 bases, and 24 bases lay in between. The CDR3 is CASSDWGAAGGSTF. CDR3 DNA sequence: TGTGCCAGCAGCGACTGGGGCGCCGCGGGAGGCTCTACCTTC.

This clone was found a few times. Other DNA sequences in this sample translate to the same CDR3. The chain links TRBV11-2 to TRBJ1-5; TRBD1 aligns across 9 bases. CDR3 length: 14 residues. V was clipped by 1 base and J by 7 bases; unmatched bases: 2. Germline CDR1 and CDR2: SGHAT and FQNNGV. The CDR3: CASSLGQGGQPQHF. Here the CDR3 DNA reads TGTGCCAGCAGCTTAGGACAGGGGGGACAGCCCCAGCATTTT.

The genes are TRBV27 and TRBJ2-3; TRBD1 might be the D (6 bases). The V gene's germline CDR1 is MNHEY and CDR2 SMNVEV (reference sequence). Trimming removed 5 bases at V and 0 bases at J, with 18 bases between. The CDR3 has 17 residues. CDR3 protein: CASSRQVSILSTDTQYF. The CDR3 DNA reads as TGTGCCAGCAGTCGACAGGTATCAATCCTGAGCACAGATACGCAGTATTTT.

The genes are TRBV7-2 and TRBJ1-3; no clear D. Germline CDR1 and CDR2: SGHTA and FQGNSA. This CDR3 comprises 13 residues. V shed 9 bases and J shed 2 bases, with 11 bases lying between them. The CDR3 region is CASVAVPGNTIYF. Here the CDR3 DNA reads TGTGCCAGTGTAGCAGTGCCTGGAAACACCATATATTTT.